This TCR beta chain originates from a study of blood T cell repertoires in COVID-19. Background on the study: The cDNA or gDNA used as material had been derived from T cells, B-cell-depleted T cells, or PBMCs.

CDR3 size: 14 residues. Germline V gene data show CDR1 as SGHNT and CDR2 as YENEEA. V was clipped by 1 base and J by 2 bases; unmatched bases: 1. Original handling: Counts of nucleated cells, estimated from reference gene primer amplification, were obtained. Produced via immunoSEQ multiplex PCR; TCRdb's table is partial and in-frame only. That table gives V, J and clone size, and the DNA gave D and trimming. The sample has tens of thousands of clones; less than 85% are singletons. This clone was detected many times. One Seattle source followed patients from active infection through their disease course.

The genes are TRBV11-3 and TRBJ2-7; 8 bases align to TRBD1. The sequence was obtained from a man in his 70s with COVID-19, enrolled during active disease. The sequenced sample consisted of peripheral blood. The CDR3: CASSLGQGTYEQYF. The CDR3 DNA sequence: TGTGCCAGCAGCTTAGGACAGGGGACCTACGAGCAGTACTTC.